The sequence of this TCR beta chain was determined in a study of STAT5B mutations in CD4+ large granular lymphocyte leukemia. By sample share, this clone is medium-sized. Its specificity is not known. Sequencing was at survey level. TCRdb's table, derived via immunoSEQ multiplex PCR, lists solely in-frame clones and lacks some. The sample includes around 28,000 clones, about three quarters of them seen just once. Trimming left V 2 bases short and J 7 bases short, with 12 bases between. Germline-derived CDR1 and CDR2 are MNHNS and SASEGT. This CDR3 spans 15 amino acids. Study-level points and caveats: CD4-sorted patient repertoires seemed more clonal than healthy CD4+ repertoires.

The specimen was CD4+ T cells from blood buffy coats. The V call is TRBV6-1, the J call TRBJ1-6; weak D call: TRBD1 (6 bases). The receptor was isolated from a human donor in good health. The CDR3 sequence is CASSETGHPNSPLHF. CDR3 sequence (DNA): TGTGCCAGCAGTGAAACGGGACACCCAAATTCACCCCTCCACTTT.